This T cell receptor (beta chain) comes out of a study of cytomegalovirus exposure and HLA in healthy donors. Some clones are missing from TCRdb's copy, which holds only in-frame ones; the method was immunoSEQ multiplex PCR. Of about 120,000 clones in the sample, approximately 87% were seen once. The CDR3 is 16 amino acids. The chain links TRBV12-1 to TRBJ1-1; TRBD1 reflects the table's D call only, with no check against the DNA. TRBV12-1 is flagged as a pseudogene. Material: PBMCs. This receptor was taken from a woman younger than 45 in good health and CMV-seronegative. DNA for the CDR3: TGTGCCAGCAGCTCTTGGCAGGGGGCGGGTTCGACTGAAGCTTTCTTT. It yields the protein CASSSWQGAGSTEAFF.